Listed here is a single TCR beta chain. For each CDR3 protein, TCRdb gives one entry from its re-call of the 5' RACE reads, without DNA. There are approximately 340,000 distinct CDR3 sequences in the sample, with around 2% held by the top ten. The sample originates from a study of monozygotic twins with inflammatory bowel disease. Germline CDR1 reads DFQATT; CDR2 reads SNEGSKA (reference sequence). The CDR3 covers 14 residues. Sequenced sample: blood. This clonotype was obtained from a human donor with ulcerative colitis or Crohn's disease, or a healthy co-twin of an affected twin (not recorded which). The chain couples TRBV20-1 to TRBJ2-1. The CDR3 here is CSARHMQGHNEQFF.